This TCR beta chain was recorded in a study of blood T cell repertoires in COVID-19. Study details: Samples came from the United States, Italy and Spain, spanning acute and convalescent COVID-19. Sources were T cells, B-cell-depleted T cells, or PBMCs; the material itself was cDNA or gDNA.

This clone was observed once. The authors' processing: Estimates of nucleated cell counts were drawn from the amplification of reference gene primers. Assay: immunoSEQ multiplex PCR; the TCRdb copy retains only in-frame clones and omits some. The V and J calls and clone size are taken from that table; D and trimming were inferred from the DNA. This table has about 120,000 clones, just under 80% appearing once. Per the germline V gene, CDR1 is PRHDT and CDR2 is FYEKMQ (reference sequence). Trimming left V 4 bases short and J 6 bases short, with 16 bases between. This CDR3 is built from 14 residues. This clonotype was obtained from a man aged 55 to 70 with active or convalescent COVID-19. The chain joins TRBV13 to TRBJ2-7, with a weak D call TRBD1 (5 bases). Sequenced input: peripheral blood. CDR3 DNA sequence: TGTGCCAGCAGCTCCTGGGGCATTCAGGGCGAGCAGTACTTC. It is translated as CASSSWGIQGEQYF.